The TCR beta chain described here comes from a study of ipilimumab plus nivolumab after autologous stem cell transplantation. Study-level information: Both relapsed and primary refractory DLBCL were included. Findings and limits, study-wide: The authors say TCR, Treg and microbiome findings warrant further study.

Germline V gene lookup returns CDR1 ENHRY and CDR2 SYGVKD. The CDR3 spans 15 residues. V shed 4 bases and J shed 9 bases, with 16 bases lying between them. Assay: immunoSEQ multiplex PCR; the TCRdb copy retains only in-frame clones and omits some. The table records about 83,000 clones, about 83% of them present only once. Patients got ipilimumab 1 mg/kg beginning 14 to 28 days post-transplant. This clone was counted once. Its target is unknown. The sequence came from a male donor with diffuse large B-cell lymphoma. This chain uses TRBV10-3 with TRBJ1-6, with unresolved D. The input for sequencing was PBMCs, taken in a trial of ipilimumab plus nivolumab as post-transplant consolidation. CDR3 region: CAISGGGSARSPLHF. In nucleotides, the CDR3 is TGTGCCATCAGTGGGGGTGGGTCTGCCCGTTCACCCCTCCACTTT.